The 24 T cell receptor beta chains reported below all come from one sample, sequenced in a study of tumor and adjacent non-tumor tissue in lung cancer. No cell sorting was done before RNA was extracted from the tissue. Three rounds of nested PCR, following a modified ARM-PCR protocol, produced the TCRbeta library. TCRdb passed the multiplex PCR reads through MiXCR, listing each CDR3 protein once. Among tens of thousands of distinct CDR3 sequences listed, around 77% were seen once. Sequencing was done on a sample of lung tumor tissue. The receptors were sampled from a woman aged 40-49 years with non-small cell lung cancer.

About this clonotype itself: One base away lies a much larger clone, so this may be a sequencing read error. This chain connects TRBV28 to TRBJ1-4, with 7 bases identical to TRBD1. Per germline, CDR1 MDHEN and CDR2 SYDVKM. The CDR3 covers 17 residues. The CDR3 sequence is CASSFSRQGLGNGKLFF. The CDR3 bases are TGTGCCAGCAGTTTCTCGAGACAGGGCTTAGGTAATGGAAAACTGTTTTTT.

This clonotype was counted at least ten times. CDR3: CASSPGGPQGAQYF. In DNA form, the CDR3 reads TGTGCCAGCAGTCCCGGGGGGCCCCAAGGGGCCCAGTACTTC. The chain uses TRBV12-3 or TRBV12-4 and TRBJ2-5, with D possibly being TRBD2 (7 bases). Trimming left V 5 bases short and J 9 bases short, with 19 bases between. The CDR3 is 14 residues long.

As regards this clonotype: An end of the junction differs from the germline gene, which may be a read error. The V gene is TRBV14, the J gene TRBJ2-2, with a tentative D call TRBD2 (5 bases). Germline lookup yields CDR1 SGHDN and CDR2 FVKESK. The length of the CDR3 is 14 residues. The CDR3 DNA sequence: TGTGCCAGCAGCTCCGCGGCCGAAACCGGGGAGCTGATTTTT. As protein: CASSSAAETGELIF.

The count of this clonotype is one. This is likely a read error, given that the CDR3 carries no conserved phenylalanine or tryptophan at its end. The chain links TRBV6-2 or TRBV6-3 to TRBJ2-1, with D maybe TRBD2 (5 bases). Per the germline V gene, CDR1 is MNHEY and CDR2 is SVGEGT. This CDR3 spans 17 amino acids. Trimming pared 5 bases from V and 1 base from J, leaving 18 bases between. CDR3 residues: CASSRPTTQRSYNEQFC. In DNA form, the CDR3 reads TGTGCCAGCAGTCGGCCGACTACCCAAAGATCCTACAATGAGCAGTTCTGC.

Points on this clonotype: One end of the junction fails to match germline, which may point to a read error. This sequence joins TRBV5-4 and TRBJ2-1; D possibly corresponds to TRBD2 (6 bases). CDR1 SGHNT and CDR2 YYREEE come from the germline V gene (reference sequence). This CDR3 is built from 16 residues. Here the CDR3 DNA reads TGTGCCAGCAGCCCCCGCGCTTTAGTTGAGGGAGGTGAGCTGTTCTTC. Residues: CASSPRALVEGGELFF.

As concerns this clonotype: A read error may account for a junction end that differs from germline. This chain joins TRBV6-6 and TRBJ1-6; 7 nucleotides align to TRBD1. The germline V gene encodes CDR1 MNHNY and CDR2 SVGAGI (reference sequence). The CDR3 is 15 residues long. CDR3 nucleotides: TGTGCCACCAGTTTAAGAACAGGGGAGTATTCACCCCTCCACTTT. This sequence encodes CATSLRTGEYSPLHF.

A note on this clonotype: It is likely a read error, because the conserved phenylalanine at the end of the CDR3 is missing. The CDR3 nucleotides are TGTGCCTCCAGGGAACCTGAGCAGTACCTC. Protein product: CASREPEQYL. V and J are TRBV10-3 and TRBJ2-7; D is possibly TRBD1 (5 bases). From germline, CDR1 is ENHRY and CDR2 SYGVKD. With 11 bases removed from V and 7 bases from J, the gap between germline ends came to 12 bases. The CDR3 sequence is 10 residues long.

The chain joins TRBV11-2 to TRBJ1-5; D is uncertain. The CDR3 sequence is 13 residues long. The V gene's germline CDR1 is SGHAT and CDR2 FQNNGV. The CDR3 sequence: CPNSLLRDQPQHF. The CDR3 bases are TGTCCCAACAGCTTACTGAGGGATCAGCCCCAGCATTTT.

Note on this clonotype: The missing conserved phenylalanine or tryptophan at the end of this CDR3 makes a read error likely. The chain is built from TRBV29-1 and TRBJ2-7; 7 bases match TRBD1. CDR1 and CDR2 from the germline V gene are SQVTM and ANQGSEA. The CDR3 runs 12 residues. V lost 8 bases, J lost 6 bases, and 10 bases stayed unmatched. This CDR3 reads CSTTTGVGEQYL. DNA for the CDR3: TGCAGCACCACCACAGGGGTGGGCGAGCAGTACCTC.

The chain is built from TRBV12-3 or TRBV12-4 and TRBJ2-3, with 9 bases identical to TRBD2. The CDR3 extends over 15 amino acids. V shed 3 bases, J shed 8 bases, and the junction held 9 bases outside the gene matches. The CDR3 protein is CASSFRGGGSGTQYF. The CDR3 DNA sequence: TGTGCCAGCAGTTTCCGCGGGGGGGGCTCAGGTACGCAGTATTTT.

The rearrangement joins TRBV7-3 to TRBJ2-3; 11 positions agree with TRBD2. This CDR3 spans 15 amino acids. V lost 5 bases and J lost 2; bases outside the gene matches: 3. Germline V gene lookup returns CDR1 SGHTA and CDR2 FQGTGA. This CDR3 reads CASSGTSGPTDTQYF. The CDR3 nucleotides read TGTGCCAGCAGCGGGACTAGCGGCCCCACAGATACGCAGTATTTT. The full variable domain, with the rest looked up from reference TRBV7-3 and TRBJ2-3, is GAGVSQTPSNKVTEKGKYVELRCDPISGHTALYWYRQSLGQGPEFLIYFQGTGAADDSGLPNDRFFAVRPEGSVSTLKIQRTERGDSAVYLCASSGTSGPTDTQYFGPGTRLTVL.

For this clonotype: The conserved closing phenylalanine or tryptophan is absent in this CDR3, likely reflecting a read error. CDR3: CSVGRVENIQYL. The CDR3 DNA is TGCAGCGTTGGTCGCGTTGAAAACATTCAGTACCTC. This chain joins TRBV29-1 and TRBJ2-4; D remains ambiguous. This CDR3 has 12 residues. CDR1 is SQVTM and CDR2 is ANQGSEA in the germline V gene. V lost 4 bases, J lost 5 bases, and 9 bases lay in between.

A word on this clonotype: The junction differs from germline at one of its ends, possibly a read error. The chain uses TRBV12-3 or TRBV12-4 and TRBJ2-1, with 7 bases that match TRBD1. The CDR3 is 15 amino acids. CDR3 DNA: TGTGCCAGCAGTGACCAGGGGGTGGGTACCAATGAGCACTTCTTC. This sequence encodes CASSDQGVGTNEHFF.

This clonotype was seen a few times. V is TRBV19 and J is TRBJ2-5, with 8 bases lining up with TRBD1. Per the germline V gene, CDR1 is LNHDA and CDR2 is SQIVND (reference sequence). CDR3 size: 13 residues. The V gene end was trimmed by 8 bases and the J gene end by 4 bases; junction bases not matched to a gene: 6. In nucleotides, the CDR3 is TGTGCCAGTGCCAGGGGGCATCGAGAGACCCAGTACTTC. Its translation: CASARGHRETQYF. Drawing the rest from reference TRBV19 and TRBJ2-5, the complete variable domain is DGGITQSPKYLFRKEGQNVTLSCEQNLNHDAMYWYRQDPGQGLRLIYYSQIVNDFQKGDIAEGYSVSREKKESFPLTVTSAQKNPTAFYLCASARGHRETQYFGPGTRLLVL.

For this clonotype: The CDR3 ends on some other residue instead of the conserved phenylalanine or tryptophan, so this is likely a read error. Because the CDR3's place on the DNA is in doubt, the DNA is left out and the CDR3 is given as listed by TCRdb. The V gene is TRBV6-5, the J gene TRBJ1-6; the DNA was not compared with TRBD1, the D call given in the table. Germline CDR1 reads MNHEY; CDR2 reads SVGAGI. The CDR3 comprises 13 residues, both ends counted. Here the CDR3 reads CASGSGGYSPPHY.

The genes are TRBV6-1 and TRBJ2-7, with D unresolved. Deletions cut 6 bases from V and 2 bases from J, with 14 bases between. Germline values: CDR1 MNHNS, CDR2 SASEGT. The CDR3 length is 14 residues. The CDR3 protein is CASRRLGPAYEQYF. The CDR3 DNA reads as TGTGCCAGCAGGCGGTTAGGGCCCGCCTACGAGCAGTACTTC.

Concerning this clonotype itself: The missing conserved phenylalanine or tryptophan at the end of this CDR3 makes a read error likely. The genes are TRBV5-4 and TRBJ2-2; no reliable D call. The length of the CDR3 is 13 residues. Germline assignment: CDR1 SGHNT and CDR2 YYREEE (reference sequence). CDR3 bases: TGTGCCAACAGCTTGGATGAACCCGGGGAGCTGTTTTAT. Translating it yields CANSLDEPGELFY.

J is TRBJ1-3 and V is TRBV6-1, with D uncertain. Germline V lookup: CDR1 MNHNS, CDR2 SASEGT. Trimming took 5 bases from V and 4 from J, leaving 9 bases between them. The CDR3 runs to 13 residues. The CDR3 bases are TGTGCCAGCAGTAGCGGTCTCGGAAACACCATATATTTT. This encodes CASSSGLGNTIYF.

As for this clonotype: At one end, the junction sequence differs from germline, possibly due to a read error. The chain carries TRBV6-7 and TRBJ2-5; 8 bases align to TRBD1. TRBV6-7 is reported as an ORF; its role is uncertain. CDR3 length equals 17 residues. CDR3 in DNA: TGTGCCAGCGGTTACACGGACAGGGTTAGGTACCAAGAGACCCAGTACTTC. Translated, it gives CASGYTDRVRYQETQYF.

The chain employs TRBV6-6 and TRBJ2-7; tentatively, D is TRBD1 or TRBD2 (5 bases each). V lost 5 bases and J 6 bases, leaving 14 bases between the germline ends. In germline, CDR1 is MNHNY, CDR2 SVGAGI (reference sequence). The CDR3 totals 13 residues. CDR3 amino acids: CASSRTRGAEQYF. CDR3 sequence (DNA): TGTGCCAGCAGTAGGACGAGGGGCGCCGAGCAGTACTTC.

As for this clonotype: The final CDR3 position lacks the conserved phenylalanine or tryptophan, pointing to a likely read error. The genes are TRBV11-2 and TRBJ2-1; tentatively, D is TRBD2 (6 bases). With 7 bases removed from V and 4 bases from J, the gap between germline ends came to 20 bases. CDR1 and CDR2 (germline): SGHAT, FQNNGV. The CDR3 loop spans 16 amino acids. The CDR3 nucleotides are TGTGCCAGCATCAAGACACTAGCTGCATTGTACAATGAGCAGTTCTCC. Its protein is CASIKTLAALYNEQFS.

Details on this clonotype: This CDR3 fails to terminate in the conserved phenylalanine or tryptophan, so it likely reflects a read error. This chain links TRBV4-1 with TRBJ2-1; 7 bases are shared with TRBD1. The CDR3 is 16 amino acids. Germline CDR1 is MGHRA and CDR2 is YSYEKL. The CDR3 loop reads CARSRRDRDRSTEQFL. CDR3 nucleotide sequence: TGCGCCAGAAGCCGACGAGACAGGGATCGGAGCACTGAGCAGTTCCTC.

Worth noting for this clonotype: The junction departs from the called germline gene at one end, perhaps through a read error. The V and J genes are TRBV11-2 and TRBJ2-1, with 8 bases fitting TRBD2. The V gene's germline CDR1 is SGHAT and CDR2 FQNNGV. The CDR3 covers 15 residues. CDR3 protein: CASNLDPCGGIEQFF. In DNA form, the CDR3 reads TGTGCCAGCAACTTAGATCCCTGCGGGGGGATTGAACAGTTCTTC. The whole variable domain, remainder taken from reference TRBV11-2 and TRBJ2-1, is EAGVAQSPRYKIIEKRQSVAFWCNPISGHATLYWYQQILGQGPKLLIQFQNNGVVDDSQLPKDRFSAERLKGVDSTLKIQPAKLEDSAVYLCASNLDPCGGIEQFFGPGTRLTVL.

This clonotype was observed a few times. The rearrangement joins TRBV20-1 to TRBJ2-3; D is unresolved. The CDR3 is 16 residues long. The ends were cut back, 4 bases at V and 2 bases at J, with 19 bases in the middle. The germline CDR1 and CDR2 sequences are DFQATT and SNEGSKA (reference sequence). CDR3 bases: TGCAGTGCTAAGGACGACCCCAGGAGAGACACAGATACGCAGTATTTT. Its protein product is CSAKDDPRRDTDTQYF.